This T cell receptor (beta chain) emerged from a study of cytomegalovirus exposure and HLA in healthy donors. Whole-study findings and limits: Later genetic work tied a missense DCLRE1C variant to beta-chain V and J trimming. Later on, an analysis tied over 15,000 TCR beta sequences to HLA alleles at 0.05 false discovery rate. Across donors, sequencing depth was assumed by presence/absence analyses to be roughly uniform.

PCR was performed using 60 Vbeta and 13 Jbeta primers. The repertoire was sequenced with immunoSEQ multiplex PCR; TCRdb's copy has only in-frame clones and lacks some. The sample gives 150,000 to 200,000 clones, around 80% of which show up once; under 6.5% is in the top ten. The CDR3 runs to 16 residues. Germline V CDR1 and CDR2: SEHNR, FQNEAQ (reference sequence). A word on this clone: No antigen is known for it. Its ends do not fully match the called genes, so a read error is possible.

The sequence derives from a man aged 50-60 years in good health and CMV-seropositive. Input material: PBMCs. The chain links TRBV7-9 to TRBJ2-4, with D uncertain. The CDR3 DNA reads TGTTCCAGCAGCACGCGAGAGGAGCTAGCCAAAAACATTCAGTACTTC. Its translation is CSSSTREELAKNIQYF.